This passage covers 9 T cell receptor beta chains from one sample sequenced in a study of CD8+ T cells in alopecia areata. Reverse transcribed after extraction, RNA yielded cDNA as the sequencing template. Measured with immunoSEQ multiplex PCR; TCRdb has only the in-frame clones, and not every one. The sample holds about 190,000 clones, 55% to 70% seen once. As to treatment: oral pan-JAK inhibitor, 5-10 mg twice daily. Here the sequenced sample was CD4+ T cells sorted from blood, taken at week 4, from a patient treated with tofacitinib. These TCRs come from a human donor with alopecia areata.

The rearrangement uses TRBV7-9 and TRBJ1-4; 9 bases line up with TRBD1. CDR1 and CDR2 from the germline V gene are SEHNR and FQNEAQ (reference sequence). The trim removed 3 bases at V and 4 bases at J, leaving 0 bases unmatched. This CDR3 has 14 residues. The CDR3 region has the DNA TGTGCCAGCAGCTTGGGACAGGGTAATGAAAAACTGTTTTTT. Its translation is CASSLGQGNEKLFF.

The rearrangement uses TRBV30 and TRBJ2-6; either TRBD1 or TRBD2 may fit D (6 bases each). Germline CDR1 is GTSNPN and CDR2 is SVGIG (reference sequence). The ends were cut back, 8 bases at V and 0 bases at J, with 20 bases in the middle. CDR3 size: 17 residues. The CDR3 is CARGRGAAVSGANVLTF. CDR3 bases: TGTGCCCGAGGAAGGGGGGCGGCGGTCTCTGGGGCCAACGTCCTGACTTTC.

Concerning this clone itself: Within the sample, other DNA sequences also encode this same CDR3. The DNA for the CDR3 is TGTGCCTGGAAATCGCGGTGGGGGACCCAAGAGACCCAGTACTTC. It translates to CAWKSRWGTQETQYF. The chain links TRBV30 to TRBJ2-5; D might be TRBD1 or TRBD2, each matching 5 bases. The V end was cut by 4 bases, the J end by 1 base, with 16 bases between. CDR1 is GTSNPN and CDR2 is SVGIG in the germline V gene (reference sequence). The CDR3 has 15 residues.

The CDR3 spells CAQVAGFYEQYF. In nucleotides, the CDR3 is TGTGCCCAAGTAGCGGGATTCTACGAGCAGTACTTC. J is TRBJ2-7 and V is TRBV25-1; 8 nucleotides align to TRBD2. This CDR3 region has 12 residues. The V gene end was trimmed by 11 bases and the J gene end by 3 bases; junction bases not matched to a gene: 6. Looked up from germline, CDR1 is MGHDK and CDR2 is SYGVNS.

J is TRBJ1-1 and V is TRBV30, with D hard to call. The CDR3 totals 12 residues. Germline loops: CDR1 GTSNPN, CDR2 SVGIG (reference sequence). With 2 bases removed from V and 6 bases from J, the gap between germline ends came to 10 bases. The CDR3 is CAWSRRISEAFF. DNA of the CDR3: TGTGCCTGGAGTCGGAGGATTTCTGAAGCTTTCTTT.

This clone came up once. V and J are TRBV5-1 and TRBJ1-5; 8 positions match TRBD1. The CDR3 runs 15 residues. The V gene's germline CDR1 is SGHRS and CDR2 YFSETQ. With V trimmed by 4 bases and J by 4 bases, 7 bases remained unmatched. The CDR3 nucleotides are TGCGCCAGCAGCCTGGGGACAGGACAAAATCAGCCCCAGCATTTT. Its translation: CASSLGTGQNQPQHF.

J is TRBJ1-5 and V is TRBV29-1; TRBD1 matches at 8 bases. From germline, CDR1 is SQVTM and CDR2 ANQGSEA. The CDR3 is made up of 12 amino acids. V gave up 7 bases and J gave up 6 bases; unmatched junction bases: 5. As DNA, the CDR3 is TGCAGCGGAGGACAGGGTCTTCAGCCCCAGCATTTT. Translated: CSGGQGLQPQHF. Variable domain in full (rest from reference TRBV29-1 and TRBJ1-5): SAVISQKPSRDICQRGTSLTIQCQVDSQVTMMFWYRQQPGQSLTLIATANQGSEATYESGFVIDKFPISRPNLTFSTLTVSNMSPEDSSIYLCSGGQGLQPQHFGDGTRLSIL.

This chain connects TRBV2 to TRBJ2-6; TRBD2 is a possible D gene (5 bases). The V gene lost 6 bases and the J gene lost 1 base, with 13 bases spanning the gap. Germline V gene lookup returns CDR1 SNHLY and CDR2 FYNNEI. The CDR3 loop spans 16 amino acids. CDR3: CASSHPQRSGANVLTF. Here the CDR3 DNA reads TGTGCCAGCAGCCACCCCCAGCGGTCTGGGGCCAACGTCCTGACTTTC.

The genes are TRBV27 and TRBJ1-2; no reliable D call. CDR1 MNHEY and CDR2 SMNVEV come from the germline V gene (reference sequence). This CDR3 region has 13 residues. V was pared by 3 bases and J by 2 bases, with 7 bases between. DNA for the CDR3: TGTGCCAGCAGTTTTGAAAGGAACTATGGCTACACCTTC. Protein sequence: CASSFERNYGYTF.